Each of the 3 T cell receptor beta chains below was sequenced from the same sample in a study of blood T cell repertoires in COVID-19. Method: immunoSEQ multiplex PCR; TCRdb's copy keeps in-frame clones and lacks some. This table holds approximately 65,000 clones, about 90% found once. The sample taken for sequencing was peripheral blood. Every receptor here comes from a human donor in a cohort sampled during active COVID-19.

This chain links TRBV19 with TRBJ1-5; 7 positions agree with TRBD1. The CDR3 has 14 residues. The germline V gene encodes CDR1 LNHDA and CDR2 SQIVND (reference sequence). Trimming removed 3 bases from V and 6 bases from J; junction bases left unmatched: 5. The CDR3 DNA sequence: TGTGCCAGTAGTATTGGACAGGAGAGTCAGCCCCAGCATTTT. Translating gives CASSIGQESQPQHF.

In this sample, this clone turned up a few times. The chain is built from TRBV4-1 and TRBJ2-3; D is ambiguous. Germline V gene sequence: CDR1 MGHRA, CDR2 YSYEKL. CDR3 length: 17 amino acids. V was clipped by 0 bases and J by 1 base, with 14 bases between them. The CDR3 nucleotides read TGCGCCAGCAGCCAAGATCATCTCAGCGTTGGCACAGATACGCAGTATTTT. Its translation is CASSQDHLSVGTDTQYF.

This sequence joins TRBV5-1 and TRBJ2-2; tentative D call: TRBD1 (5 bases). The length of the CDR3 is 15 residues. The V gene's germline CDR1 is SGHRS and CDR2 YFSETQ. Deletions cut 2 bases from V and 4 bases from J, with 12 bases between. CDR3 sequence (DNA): TGCGCCAGCAGCTTTACACCAGGGTCCACCGGGGAGCTGTTTTTT. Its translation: CASSFTPGSTGELFF.